Listed below are T cell receptor beta chains from one sample, sequenced in a study of cytomegalovirus exposure and HLA in healthy donors. Clones were read by immunoSEQ multiplex PCR, and TCRdb kept only the in-frame ones, dropping some. The sample yields fewer than 75,000 clones, around 83% seen once. Sequenced material: PBMCs. Receptors originate from a man aged 25-40 years in good health and CMV-seronegative. The CDR3 runs from the conserved cysteine through the conserved F or W. The order of the fields is J gene, D gene, V gene, clone size, CDR3 length, CDR3 protein, CDR3 DNA. D genes are given only for firm matches. For some rows the clone size is stated as once, few or many, or as a class when expanded; others skip it.

J gene: TRBJ2-7; D gene: TRBD1; V gene: TRBV6-6; clone size: -; CDR3 length: 15; CDR3 protein: CASRGTGGSSYEQYF; CDR3 DNA: TGTGCCAGCAGAGGTACAGGGGGAAGCTCCTACGAGCAGTACTTC
J gene: TRBJ2-1; D gene: -; V gene: TRBV5-1; clone size: once; CDR3 length: 13; CDR3 protein: CASSAQSYNEQFF; CDR3 DNA: TGCGCCAGCAGCGCACAGAGTTACAATGAGCAGTTCTTC
J gene: TRBJ2-2; D gene: -; V gene: TRBV10-2; clone size: -; CDR3 length: 13; CDR3 protein: CASSESRAGELFF; CDR3 DNA: TGCGCCAGCAGTGAGTCGAGGGCAGGGGAGCTGTTTTTT
J gene: TRBJ1-5; D gene: TRBD1; V gene: TRBV7-2; clone size: -; CDR3 length: 15; CDR3 protein: CASSLYRGQDQPQHF; CDR3 DNA: TGTGCCAGCAGCTTATACAGGGGGCAGGATCAGCCCCAGCATTTT
J gene: TRBJ1-5; D gene: -; V gene: TRBV30; clone size: -; CDR3 length: 12; CDR3 protein: CAWSVLNQPQHF; CDR3 DNA: TGTGCCTGGAGTGTCCTCAATCAGCCCCAGCATTTT
J gene: TRBJ2-7; D gene: -; V gene: TRBV15; clone size: once; CDR3 length: 13; CDR3 protein: CATSTATSYEQYF; CDR3 DNA: TGTGCCACCAGCACTGCTACCTCCTACGAGCAGTACTTC
J gene: TRBJ2-7; D gene: TRBD2; V gene: TRBV4-3; clone size: -; CDR3 length: 16; CDR3 protein: CASSQDRGGALYEQYF; CDR3 DNA: TGCGCCAGCAGCCAAGATCGGGGGGGTGCACTCTACGAGCAGTACTTC
J gene: TRBJ2-7; D gene: TRBD2; V gene: TRBV27; clone size: few; CDR3 length: 15; CDR3 protein: CASSHGREVLYEQYF; CDR3 DNA: TGTGCCAGCAGCCACGGGCGGGAGGTCCTATACGAGCAGTACTTC
J gene: TRBJ2-7; D gene: TRBD2; V gene: TRBV10-3; clone size: -; CDR3 length: 14; CDR3 protein: CAISPGGRASEQYF; CDR3 DNA: TGTGCCATCAGCCCGGGCGGGAGGGCCTCCGAGCAGTACTTC
J gene: TRBJ1-5; D gene: -; V gene: TRBV7-8; clone size: -; CDR3 length: 14; CDR3 protein: CASSPRESDQPQHF; CDR3 DNA: TGTGCCAGCAGCCCTCGGGAATCCGATCAGCCCCAGCATTTT
J gene: TRBJ2-1; D gene: TRBD2; V gene: TRBV19; clone size: -; CDR3 length: 15; CDR3 protein: CASSLAASSYNEQFF; CDR3 DNA: TGTGCCAGTAGCCTAGCGGCAAGCTCCTACAATGAGCAGTTCTTC
J gene: TRBJ2-7; D gene: -; V gene: TRBV10-3; clone size: few; CDR3 length: 12; CDR3 protein: CAIRAGPYEQYF; CDR3 DNA: TGTGCCATCAGGGCAGGCCCCTACGAGCAGTACTTC
J gene: TRBJ2-5; D gene: TRBD2; V gene: TRBV5-6; clone size: -; CDR3 length: 19; CDR3 protein: CASSAGGTSGGHPWETQYF; CDR3 DNA: TGTGCCAGCAGCGCGGGGGGGACTAGCGGGGGGCACCCCTGGGAGACCCAGTACTTC
J gene: TRBJ2-3; D gene: -; V gene: TRBV7-2; clone size: -; CDR3 length: 14; CDR3 protein: CASSLGRSTDTQYF; CDR3 DNA: TGTGCCAGCAGCTTAGGGCGGAGCACAGATACGCAGTATTTT
J gene: TRBJ1-2; D gene: -; V gene: TRBV25-1; clone size: once; CDR3 length: 15; CDR3 protein: CASSEWEVPGGGYTF; CDR3 DNA: TGTGCCAGCAGTGAATGGGAGGTTCCGGGGGGTGGCTACACCTTC
J gene: TRBJ1-2; D gene: TRBD1; V gene: TRBV7-9; clone size: once; CDR3 length: 17; CDR3 protein: CASSIPSGTGGSHGYTF; CDR3 DNA: TGTGCCAGCAGCATACCCTCCGGGACAGGGGGAAGTCATGGCTACACCTTC
J gene: TRBJ2-1; D gene: -; V gene: TRBV7-2; clone size: -; CDR3 length: 13; CDR3 protein: CASGYRGNNEQFF; CDR3 DNA: TGTGCCAGCGGATACCGGGGGAACAATGAGCAGTTCTTC
J gene: TRBJ1-3; D gene: -; V gene: TRBV9; clone size: few; CDR3 length: 15; CDR3 protein: CASSVDRRSGNTIYF; CDR3 DNA: TGTGCCAGCAGCGTAGACAGGCGCTCTGGAAACACCATATATTTT
J gene: TRBJ1-1; D gene: -; V gene: TRBV21-1; clone size: -; CDR3 length: 16; CDR3 protein: CASSGPRQGGNTEAFF; CDR3 DNA: TGTGCCAGCAGCGGACCCCGACAGGGAGGGAACACTGAAGCTTTCTTT
J gene: TRBJ2-7; D gene: TRBD2; V gene: TRBV30; clone size: -; CDR3 length: 13; CDR3 protein: CAWNSGGSYEQYF; CDR3 DNA: TGTGCCTGGAACTCGGGCGGGAGCTACGAGCAGTACTTC
J gene: TRBJ1-6; D gene: -; V gene: TRBV6-5; clone size: few; CDR3 length: 13; CDR3 protein: CASSYGSPSPLHF; CDR3 DNA: TGTGCCAGCAGTTACGGGAGTCCATCACCCCTCCACTTT
J gene: TRBJ2-1; D gene: TRBD2; V gene: TRBV7-3; clone size: -; CDR3 length: 15; CDR3 protein: CASSPLAGGWNEQFF; CDR3 DNA: TGTGCCAGCAGCCCACTAGCGGGGGGGTGGAATGAGCAGTTCTTC
J gene: TRBJ2-7; D gene: TRBD1; V gene: TRBV5-6; clone size: -; CDR3 length: 16; CDR3 protein: CASSSDRGRAQLEQYF; CDR3 DNA: TGTGCCAGCAGCTCCGACAGGGGGCGCGCTCAATTGGAGCAGTACTTC
J gene: TRBJ1-4; D gene: -; V gene: TRBV2; clone size: -; CDR3 length: 16; CDR3 protein: CASSELRGRNAEKLFF; CDR3 DNA: TGTGCCAGCAGTGAACTAAGGGGCAGAAATGCTGAAAAACTGTTTTTT
J gene: TRBJ2-1; D gene: -; V gene: TRBV5-4; clone size: once; CDR3 length: 15; CDR3 protein: CASSLETRGNNEQFF; CDR3 DNA: TGTGCCAGCAGCCTGGAAACCCGAGGGAACAATGAGCAGTTCTTC
J gene: TRBJ2-7; D gene: TRBD2; V gene: TRBV7-9; clone size: -; CDR3 length: 15; CDR3 protein: CASNPPGLDPYEQYF; CDR3 DNA: TGTGCCAGCAACCCACCGGGACTAGACCCCTACGAGCAGTACTTC
J gene: TRBJ2-2; D gene: -; V gene: TRBV19; clone size: -; CDR3 length: 15; CDR3 protein: CASSIDRRGYGELFF; CDR3 DNA: TGTGCCAGTAGTATAGATCGCAGGGGATACGGGGAGCTGTTTTTT
J gene: TRBJ2-1; D gene: -; V gene: TRBV9; clone size: -; CDR3 length: 15; CDR3 protein: CASSPRDSPYNEQFF; CDR3 DNA: TGTGCCAGCAGCCCGCGGGACAGTCCCTACAATGAGCAGTTCTTC
J gene: TRBJ2-7; D gene: TRBD1; V gene: TRBV7-9; clone size: -; CDR3 length: 16; CDR3 protein: CASSALTGFAFYEQYF; CDR3 DNA: TGTGCCAGCAGCGCTCTGACAGGGTTTGCGTTCTACGAGCAGTACTTC
J gene: TRBJ2-3; D gene: TRBD2; V gene: TRBV7-6; clone size: -; CDR3 length: 15; CDR3 protein: CASSPGGPSTDTQYF; CDR3 DNA: TGTGCCAGCAGCCCGGGGGGGCCGAGCACAGATACGCAGTATTTT
J gene: TRBJ2-1; D gene: TRBD2; V gene: TRBV28; clone size: -; CDR3 length: 17; CDR3 protein: CASSLASGSRSYNEQFF; CDR3 DNA: TGTGCCAGCAGTTTGGCTAGCGGGAGTCGATCCTACAATGAGCAGTTCTTC
J gene: TRBJ2-2; D gene: -; V gene: TRBV29-1; clone size: -; CDR3 length: 15; CDR3 protein: CSVAEARGNTGELFF; CDR3 DNA: TGCAGCGTTGCTGAGGCTCGAGGTAACACCGGGGAGCTGTTTTTT
J gene: TRBJ2-7; D gene: TRBD2; V gene: TRBV27; clone size: -; CDR3 length: 14; CDR3 protein: CASSFGGSSHEQYF; CDR3 DNA: TGTGCCAGCAGTTTCGGCGGGAGTAGCCACGAGCAGTACTTC
J gene: TRBJ1-1; D gene: -; V gene: TRBV7-9; clone size: few; CDR3 length: 12; CDR3 protein: CASSPRVSQAFF; CDR3 DNA: TGTGCCAGCAGCCCTCGGGTCTCCCAAGCTTTCTTT
J gene: TRBJ1-5; D gene: -; V gene: TRBV11-2; clone size: -; CDR3 length: 17; CDR3 protein: CASSSLPREVSNQPQHF; CDR3 DNA: TGTGCCAGCAGCTCCCTCCCCCGTGAGGTGAGCAATCAGCCCCAGCATTTT
J gene: TRBJ2-2; D gene: -; V gene: TRBV30; clone size: few; CDR3 length: 13; CDR3 protein: CASPKGWVGELSF; CDR3 DNA: TGTGCCAGCCCTAAAGGGTGGGTCGGGGAGCTGTCTTTT
J gene: TRBJ2-7; D gene: -; V gene: TRBV5-1; clone size: -; CDR3 length: 13; CDR3 protein: CASSPDISYEQYF; CDR3 DNA: TGCGCCAGCAGCCCGGACATCTCCTACGAGCAGTACTTC
J gene: TRBJ2-7; D gene: TRBD1; V gene: TRBV19; clone size: once; CDR3 length: 13; CDR3 protein: CASSIDRGYEQYF; CDR3 DNA: TGTGCCAGTAGTATAGACAGGGGGTACGAGCAGTACTTC
J gene: TRBJ1-1; D gene: -; V gene: TRBV4-2; clone size: -; CDR3 length: 17; CDR3 protein: CASSLPTTTGMNTEAFF; CDR3 DNA: TGTGCCAGCAGCTTACCCACCACAACGGGGATGAACACTGAAGCTTTCTTT
J gene: TRBJ1-2; D gene: -; V gene: TRBV6-5; clone size: -; CDR3 length: 12; CDR3 protein: CASRSPRDGYTF; CDR3 DNA: TGTGCCAGCAGGTCCCCTAGAGATGGCTACACCTTC
J gene: TRBJ2-7; D gene: TRBD1; V gene: TRBV7-3; clone size: -; CDR3 length: 14; CDR3 protein: CASSSGTGEAEQYF; CDR3 DNA: TGTGCCAGCAGCTCCGGGACAGGGGAGGCCGAGCAGTACTTC
J gene: TRBJ2-1; D gene: TRBD1; V gene: TRBV5-1; clone size: once; CDR3 length: 15; CDR3 protein: CASSPGQGAYNEQFF; CDR3 DNA: TGCGCCAGCAGCCCCGGACAGGGGGCATACAATGAGCAGTTCTTC
J gene: TRBJ2-6; D gene: -; V gene: TRBV6-1; clone size: few; CDR3 length: 16; CDR3 protein: CASSVTAGSGANVLTF; CDR3 DNA: TGTGCCAGCAGTGTGACAGCCGGCTCTGGGGCCAACGTCCTGACTTTC
J gene: TRBJ2-1; D gene: TRBD2; V gene: TRBV5-4; clone size: -; CDR3 length: 15; CDR3 protein: CASSFPSGGDNEQFF; CDR3 DNA: TGTGCCAGCAGCTTTCCCAGCGGGGGAGACAATGAGCAGTTCTTC
J gene: TRBJ2-2; D gene: TRBD1; V gene: TRBV15; clone size: -; CDR3 length: 15; CDR3 protein: CATRMDRWNTGELFF; CDR3 DNA: TGTGCCACCAGAATGGACAGGTGGAACACCGGGGAGCTGTTTTTT
J gene: TRBJ1-3; D gene: -; V gene: TRBV5-1; clone size: -; CDR3 length: 16; CDR3 protein: CASSLAAVSSGNTIYF; CDR3 DNA: TGCGCCAGCAGCTTGGCGGCGGTTAGCTCTGGAAACACCATATATTTT
J gene: TRBJ2-6; D gene: -; V gene: TRBV19; clone size: few; CDR3 length: 15; CDR3 protein: CASSTTGTGANVLTF; CDR3 DNA: TGTGCCAGTAGTACCACAGGGACCGGGGCCAACGTCCTGACTTTC